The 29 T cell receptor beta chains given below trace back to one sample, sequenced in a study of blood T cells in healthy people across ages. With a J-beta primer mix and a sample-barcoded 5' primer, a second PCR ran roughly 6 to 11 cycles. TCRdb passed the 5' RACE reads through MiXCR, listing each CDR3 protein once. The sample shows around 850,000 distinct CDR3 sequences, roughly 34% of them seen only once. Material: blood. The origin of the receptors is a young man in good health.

CDR3 in DNA: TGTGCCAGCAGCCAAGTCGTCAGTAAAAACACTGAAGCTTTCTTT. It is translated as CASSQVVSKNTEAFF. This chain joins TRBV3-1 and TRBJ1-1; no firm D call. Germline V CDR1 and CDR2: LGHDT, YNNKEL (reference sequence). V was shortened by 1 base and J by 2 bases, with 11 bases between the two germline ends. CDR3 size: 15 residues.

This CDR3 is CASSPGTSNTEAFF. CDR3 DNA: TGTGCCAGCAGCCCCGGGACATCGAACACTGAAGCTTTCTTT. The chain links TRBV7-9 to TRBJ1-1, with D possibly matching TRBD1 (6 bases). The CDR3 consists of 14 residues. Trimming left V 5 bases short and J 1 base short, with 11 bases between. The germline V gene encodes CDR1 SEHNR and CDR2 FQNEAQ (reference sequence).

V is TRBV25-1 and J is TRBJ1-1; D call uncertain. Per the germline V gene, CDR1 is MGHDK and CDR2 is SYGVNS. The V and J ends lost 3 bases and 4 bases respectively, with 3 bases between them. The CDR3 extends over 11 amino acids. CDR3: CASSDFTEAFF. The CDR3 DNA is TGTGCCAGCAGTGATTTCACTGAAGCTTTCTTT.

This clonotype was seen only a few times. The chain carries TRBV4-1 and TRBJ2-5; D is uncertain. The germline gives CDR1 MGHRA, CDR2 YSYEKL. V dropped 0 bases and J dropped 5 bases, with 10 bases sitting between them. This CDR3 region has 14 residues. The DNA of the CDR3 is TGCGCCAGCAGCCAAGATGCAATCAGGGAGACCCAGTACTTC. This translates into CASSQDAIRETQYF.

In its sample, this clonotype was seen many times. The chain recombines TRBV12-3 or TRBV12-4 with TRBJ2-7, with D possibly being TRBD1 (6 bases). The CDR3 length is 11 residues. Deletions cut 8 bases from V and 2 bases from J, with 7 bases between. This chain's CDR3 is CASGTTYEQYF. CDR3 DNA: TGTGCCAGCGGGACAACCTACGAGCAGTACTTC.

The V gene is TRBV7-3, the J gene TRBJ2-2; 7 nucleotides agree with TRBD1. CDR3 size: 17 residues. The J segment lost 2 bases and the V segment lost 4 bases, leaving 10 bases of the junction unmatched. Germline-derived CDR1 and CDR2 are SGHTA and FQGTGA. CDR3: CASSSSRDSTNTGELFF. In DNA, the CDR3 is TGTGCCAGCAGCTCCTCCCGGGACAGCACTAACACCGGGGAGCTGTTTTTT.

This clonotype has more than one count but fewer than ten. The CDR3 coding sequence is TGTGCCACCTTGTCGAGCGGGGGCTACGAGCAGTACTTC. Its protein product is CATLSSGGYEQYF. This rearrangement joins TRBV6-2 or TRBV6-3 to TRBJ2-7; 8 bases agree with TRBD2. The germline V gene has CDR1 MNHEY and CDR2 SVGEGT. V lost 10 bases and J lost 3; bases outside the gene matches: 8. The CDR3 runs 13 residues.

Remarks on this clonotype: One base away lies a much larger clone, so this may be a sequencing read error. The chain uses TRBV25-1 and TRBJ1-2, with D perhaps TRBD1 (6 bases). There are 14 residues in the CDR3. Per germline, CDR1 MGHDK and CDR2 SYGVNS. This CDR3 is CASSEAGANDGYTF. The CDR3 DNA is TGTGCCAGCAGTGAAGCAGGGGCTAACGATGGCTACACCTTC.

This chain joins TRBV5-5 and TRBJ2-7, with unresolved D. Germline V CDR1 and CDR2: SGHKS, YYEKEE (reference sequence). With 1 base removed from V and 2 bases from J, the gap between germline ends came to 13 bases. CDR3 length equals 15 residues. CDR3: CASSLPTDGAYEQYF. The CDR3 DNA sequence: TGTGCCAGCAGCTTGCCTACCGACGGAGCCTACGAGCAGTACTTC.

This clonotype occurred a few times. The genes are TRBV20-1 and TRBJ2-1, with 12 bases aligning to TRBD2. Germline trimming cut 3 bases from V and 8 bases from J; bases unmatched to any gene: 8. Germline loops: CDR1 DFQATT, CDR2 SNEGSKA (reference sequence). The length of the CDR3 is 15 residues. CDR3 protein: CSASVRTSGTDEQFF. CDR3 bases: TGCAGTGCTAGCGTCAGGACTAGCGGGACGGATGAGCAGTTCTTC.

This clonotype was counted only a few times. CDR3 amino acids: CSARVASGGAGEQFF. For the CDR3, the DNA is TGCAGTGCTAGAGTGGCTAGCGGGGGGGCCGGTGAGCAGTTCTTC. The V call is TRBV20-1, the J call TRBJ2-1, with TRBD2 identical over 12 bases. The CDR3 contains 15 residues. J was trimmed by 9 bases and V by 1 base; bases with no gene match: 7. Germline CDR1 and CDR2: DFQATT and SNEGSKA (reference sequence).

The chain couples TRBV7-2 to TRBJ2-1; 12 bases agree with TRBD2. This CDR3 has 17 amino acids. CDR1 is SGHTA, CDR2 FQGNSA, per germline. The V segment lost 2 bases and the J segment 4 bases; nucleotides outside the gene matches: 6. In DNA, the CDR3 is TGTGCCAGCAGCTTAACCCCTAGCGGGGGGGGTTACAATGAGCAGTTCTTC. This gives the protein CASSLTPSGGGYNEQFF.

The CDR3 region has the DNA TGCAGTTCACGGGACCATACCCCTGGCACAGATACGCAGTATTTT. Protein product: CSSRDHTPGTDTQYF. This chain connects TRBV20-1 to TRBJ2-3; possibly TRBD1 or TRBD2 for D (5 bases each). Trimming cost V 8 bases and J 1 base, with 19 bases left between them. CDR1 and CDR2 from the germline V gene are DFQATT and SNEGSKA (reference sequence). The CDR3 is 15 amino acids.

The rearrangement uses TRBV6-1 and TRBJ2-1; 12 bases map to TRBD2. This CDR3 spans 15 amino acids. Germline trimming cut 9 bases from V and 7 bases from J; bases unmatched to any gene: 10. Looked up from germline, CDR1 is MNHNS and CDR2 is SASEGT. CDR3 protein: CASGGETSGSNEQFF. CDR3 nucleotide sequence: TGTGCCAGTGGAGGAGAGACTAGCGGGAGTAATGAGCAGTTCTTC.

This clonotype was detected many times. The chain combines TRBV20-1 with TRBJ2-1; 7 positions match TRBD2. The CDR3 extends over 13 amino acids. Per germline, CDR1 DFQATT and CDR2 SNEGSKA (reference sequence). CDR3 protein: CSAETSLGNEQFF. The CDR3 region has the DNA TGCAGCGCCGAGACTAGCCTCGGTAATGAGCAGTTCTTC.

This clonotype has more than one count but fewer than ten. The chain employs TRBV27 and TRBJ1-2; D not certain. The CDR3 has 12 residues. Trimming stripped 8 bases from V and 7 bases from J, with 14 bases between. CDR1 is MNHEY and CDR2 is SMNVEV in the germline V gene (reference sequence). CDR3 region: CASGSLGSGYTF. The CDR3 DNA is TGTGCCAGCGGATCTCTGGGTTCTGGCTACACCTTC.

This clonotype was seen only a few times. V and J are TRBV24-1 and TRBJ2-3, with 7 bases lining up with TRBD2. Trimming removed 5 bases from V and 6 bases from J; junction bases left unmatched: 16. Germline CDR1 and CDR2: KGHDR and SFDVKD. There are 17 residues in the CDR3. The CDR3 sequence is CATSGPQRGKEGDTQYF. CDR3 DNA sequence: TGTGCCACCAGTGGCCCCCAGCGGGGAAAGGAGGGGGATACGCAGTATTTT.

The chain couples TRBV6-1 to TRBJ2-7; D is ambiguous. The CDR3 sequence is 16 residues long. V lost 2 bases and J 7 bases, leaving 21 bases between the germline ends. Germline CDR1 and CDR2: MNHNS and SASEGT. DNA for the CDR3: TGTGCCAGCAGTGAAAGTTGGGCCCCCTCCTACAATGAGCAGTACTTC. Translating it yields CASSESWAPSYNEQYF.

The CDR3 loop reads CASHQGQTNTGELFF. CDR3 sequence (DNA): TGTGCCAGCCACCAGGGACAGACGAACACCGGGGAGCTGTTTTTT. The chain uses TRBV6-1 and TRBJ2-2; 7 positions agree with TRBD1. In germline, CDR1 is MNHNS, CDR2 SASEGT. The CDR3 consists of 15 residues. The junction had 6 bases not matched to a gene; V was cut back by 8 bases and J by 0 bases.

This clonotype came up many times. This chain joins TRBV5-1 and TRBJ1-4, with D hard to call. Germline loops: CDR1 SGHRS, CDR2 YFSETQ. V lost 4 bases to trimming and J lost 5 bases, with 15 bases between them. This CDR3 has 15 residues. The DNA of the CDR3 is TGCGCCAGCAGCCCGAGAGGAACAAGAAATGAAAAACTGTTTTTT. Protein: CASSPRGTRNEKLFF. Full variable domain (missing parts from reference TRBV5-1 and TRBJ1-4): KAGVTQTPRYLIKTRGQQVTLSCSPISGHRSVSWYQQTPGQGLQFLFEYFSETQRNKGNFPGRFSGRQFSNSRSEMNVSTLELGDSALYLCASSPRGTRNEKLFFGSGTQLSVL.

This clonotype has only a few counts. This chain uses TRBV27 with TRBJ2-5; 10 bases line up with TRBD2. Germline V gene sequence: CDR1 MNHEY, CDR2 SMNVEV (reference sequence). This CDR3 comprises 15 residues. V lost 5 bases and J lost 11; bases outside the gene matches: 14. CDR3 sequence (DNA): TGTGCCAGCAGTCTACGACTAGCGGGTCCTGGTGAGCAGTACTTC. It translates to CASSLRLAGPGEQYF.

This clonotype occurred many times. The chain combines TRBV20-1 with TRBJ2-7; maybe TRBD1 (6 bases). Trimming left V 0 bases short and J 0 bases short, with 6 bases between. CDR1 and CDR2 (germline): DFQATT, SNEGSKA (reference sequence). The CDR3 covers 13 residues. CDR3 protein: CSAREGHSYEQYF. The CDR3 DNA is TGCAGTGCTAGAGAGGGACACTCCTACGAGCAGTACTTC.

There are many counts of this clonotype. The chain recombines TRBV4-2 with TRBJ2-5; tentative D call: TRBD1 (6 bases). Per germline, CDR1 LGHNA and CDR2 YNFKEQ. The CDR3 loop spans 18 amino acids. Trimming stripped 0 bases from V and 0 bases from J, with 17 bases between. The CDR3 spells CASSQDRVGAGYQETQYF. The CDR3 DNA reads TGTGCCAGCAGCCAAGATAGAGTGGGGGCTGGGTACCAAGAGACCCAGTACTTC.

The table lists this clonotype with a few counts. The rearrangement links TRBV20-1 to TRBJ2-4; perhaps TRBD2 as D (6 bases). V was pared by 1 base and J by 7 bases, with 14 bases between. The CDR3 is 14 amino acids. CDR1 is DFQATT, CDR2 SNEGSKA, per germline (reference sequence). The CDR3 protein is CSARVAMGRNIQYF. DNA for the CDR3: TGCAGTGCTAGAGTGGCGATGGGGAGGAACATTCAGTACTTC.

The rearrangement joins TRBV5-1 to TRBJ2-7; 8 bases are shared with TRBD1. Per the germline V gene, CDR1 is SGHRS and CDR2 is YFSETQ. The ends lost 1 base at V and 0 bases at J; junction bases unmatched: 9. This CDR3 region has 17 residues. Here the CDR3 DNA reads TGCGCCAGCAGCTTGATGGGCGGGACAGGTCACTCCTACGAGCAGTACTTC. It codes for CASSLMGGTGHSYEQYF.

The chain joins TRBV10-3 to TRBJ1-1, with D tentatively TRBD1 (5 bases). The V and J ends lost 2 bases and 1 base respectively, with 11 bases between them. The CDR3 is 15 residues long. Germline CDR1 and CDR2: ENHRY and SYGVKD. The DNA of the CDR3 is TGTGCCATCAGTGAGCCGGGGGTTGGGAACACTGAAGCTTTCTTT. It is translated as CAISEPGVGNTEAFF.

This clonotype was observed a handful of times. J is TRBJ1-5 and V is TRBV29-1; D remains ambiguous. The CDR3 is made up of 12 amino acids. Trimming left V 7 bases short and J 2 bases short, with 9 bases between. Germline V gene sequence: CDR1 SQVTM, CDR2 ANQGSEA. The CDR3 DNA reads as TGCAGCGGCGGGGATGGCAATCAGCCCCAGCATTTT. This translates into CSGGDGNQPQHF.

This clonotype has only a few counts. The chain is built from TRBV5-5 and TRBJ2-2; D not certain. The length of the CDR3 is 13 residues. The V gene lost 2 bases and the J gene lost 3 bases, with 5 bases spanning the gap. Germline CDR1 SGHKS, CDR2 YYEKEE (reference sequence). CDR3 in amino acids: CASSFGYTGELFF. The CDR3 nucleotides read TGTGCCAGCAGCTTTGGCTACACCGGGGAGCTGTTTTTT.

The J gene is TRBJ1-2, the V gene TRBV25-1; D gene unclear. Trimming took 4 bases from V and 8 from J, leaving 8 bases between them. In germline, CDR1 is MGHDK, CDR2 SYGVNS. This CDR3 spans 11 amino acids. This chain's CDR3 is CASSVNGGYTF. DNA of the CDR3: TGTGCCAGCAGTGTGAATGGCGGCTACACCTTC.